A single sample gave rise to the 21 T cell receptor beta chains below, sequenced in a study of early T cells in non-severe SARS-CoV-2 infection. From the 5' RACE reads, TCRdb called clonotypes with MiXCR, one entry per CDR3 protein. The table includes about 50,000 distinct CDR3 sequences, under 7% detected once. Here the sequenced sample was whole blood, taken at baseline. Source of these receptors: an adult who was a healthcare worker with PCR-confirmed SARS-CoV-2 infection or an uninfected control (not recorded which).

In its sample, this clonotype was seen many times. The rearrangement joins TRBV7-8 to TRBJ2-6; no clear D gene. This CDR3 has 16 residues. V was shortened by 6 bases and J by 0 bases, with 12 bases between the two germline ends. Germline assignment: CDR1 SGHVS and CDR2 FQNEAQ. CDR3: CASRRTRISGANVLTF. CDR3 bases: TGTGCCAGCAGGCGAACCCGAATCTCTGGGGCCAACGTCCTGACTTTC. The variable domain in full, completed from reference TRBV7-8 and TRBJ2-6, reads GAGVSQSPRYKVAKRGQDVALRCDPISGHVSLFWYQQALGQGPEFLTYFQNEAQLDKSGLPSDRFFAERPEGSVSTLKIQRTQQEDSAVYLCASRRTRISGANVLTFGAGSRLTVL.

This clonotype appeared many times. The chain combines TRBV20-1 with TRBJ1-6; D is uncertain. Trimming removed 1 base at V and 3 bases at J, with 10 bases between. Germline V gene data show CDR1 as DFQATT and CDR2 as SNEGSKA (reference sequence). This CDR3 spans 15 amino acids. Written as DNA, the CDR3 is TGCAGTGCTAGAGTCGCTAGAGGCTATAATTCACCCCTCCACTTT. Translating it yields CSARVARGYNSPLHF.

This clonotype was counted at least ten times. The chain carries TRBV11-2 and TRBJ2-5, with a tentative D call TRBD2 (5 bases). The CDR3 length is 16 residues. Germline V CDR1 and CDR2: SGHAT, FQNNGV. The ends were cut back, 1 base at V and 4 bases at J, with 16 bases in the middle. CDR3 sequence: CASSLARRARGETQYF. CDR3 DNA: TGTGCCAGCAGCTTAGCCCGCCGGGCCCGGGGAGAGACCCAGTACTTC.

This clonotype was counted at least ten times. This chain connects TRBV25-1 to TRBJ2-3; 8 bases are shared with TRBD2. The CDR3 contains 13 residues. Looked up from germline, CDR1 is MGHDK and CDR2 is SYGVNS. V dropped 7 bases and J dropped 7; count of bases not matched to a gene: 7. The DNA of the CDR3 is TGTGCCAGCACACGGGGGGGCACGAATACGCAGTATTTT. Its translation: CASTRGGTNTQYF.

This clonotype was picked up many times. The CDR3 reads CASSLQGIYEQYF. The CDR3 DNA sequence: TGTGCCAGCAGCTTACAGGGAATCTACGAGCAGTACTTC. The chain carries TRBV7-2 and TRBJ2-7; TRBD1 is a possible D gene (5 bases). Trimming removed 2 bases from V and 3 bases from J, with 8 bases in between. Germline V gene sequence: CDR1 SGHTA, CDR2 FQGNSA. The CDR3 is 13 amino acids.

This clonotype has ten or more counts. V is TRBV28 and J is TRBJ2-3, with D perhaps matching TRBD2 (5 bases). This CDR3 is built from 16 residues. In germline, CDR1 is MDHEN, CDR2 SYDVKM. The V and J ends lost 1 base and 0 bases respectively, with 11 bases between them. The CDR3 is CASSLFDGVSTDTQYF. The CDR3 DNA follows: TGTGCCAGCAGTTTATTCGACGGGGTGAGCACAGATACGCAGTATTTT.

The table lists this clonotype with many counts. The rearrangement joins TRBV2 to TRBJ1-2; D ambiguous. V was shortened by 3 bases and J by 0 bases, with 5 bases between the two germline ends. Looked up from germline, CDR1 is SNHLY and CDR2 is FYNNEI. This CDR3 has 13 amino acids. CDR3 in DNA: TGTGCCAGCAGTGAGACACCTAACTATGGCTACACCTTC. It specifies CASSETPNYGYTF.

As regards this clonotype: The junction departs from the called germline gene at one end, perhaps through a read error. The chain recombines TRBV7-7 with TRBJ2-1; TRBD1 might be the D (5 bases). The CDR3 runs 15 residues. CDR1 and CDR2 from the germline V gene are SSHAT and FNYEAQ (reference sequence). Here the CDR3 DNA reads TGTGCTAGCAGCCCGATGGAAGGGGTGGTGGATGAGCAGTTCTTC. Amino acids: CASSPMEGVVDEQFF. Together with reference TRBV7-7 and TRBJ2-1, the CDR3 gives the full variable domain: GAGVSQSPRYKVTKRGQDVTLRCDPISSHATLYWYQQALGQGPEFLTYFNYEAQPDKSGLPSDRFSAERPEGSISTLTIQRTEQRDSAMYRCASSPMEGVVDEQFFGPGTRLTVL.

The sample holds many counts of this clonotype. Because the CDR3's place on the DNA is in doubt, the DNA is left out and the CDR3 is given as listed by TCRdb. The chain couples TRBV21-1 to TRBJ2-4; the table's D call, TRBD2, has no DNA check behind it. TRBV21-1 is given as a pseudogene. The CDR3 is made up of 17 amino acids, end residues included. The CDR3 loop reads CASSKEWGSGAKNIQYF.

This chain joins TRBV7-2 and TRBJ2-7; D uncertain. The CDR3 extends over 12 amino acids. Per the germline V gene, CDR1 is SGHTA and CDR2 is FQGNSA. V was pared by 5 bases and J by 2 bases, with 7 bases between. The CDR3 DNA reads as TGTGCCAGCAGCACGGGCCCCTACGAGCAGTACTTC. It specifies CASSTGPYEQYF.

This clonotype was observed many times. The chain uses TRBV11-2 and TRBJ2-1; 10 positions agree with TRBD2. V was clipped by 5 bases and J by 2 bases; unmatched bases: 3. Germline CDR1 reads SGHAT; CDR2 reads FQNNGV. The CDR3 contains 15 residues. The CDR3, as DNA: TGTGCCAGCAGCCCTAGCGGGGGTACCTACAATGAGCAGTTCTTC. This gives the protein CASSPSGGTYNEQFF.

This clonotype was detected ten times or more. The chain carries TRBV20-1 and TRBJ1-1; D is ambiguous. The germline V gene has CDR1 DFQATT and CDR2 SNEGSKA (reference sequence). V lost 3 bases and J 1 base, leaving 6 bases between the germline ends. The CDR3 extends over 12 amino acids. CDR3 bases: TGCAGTGCTAGTAGGCCGAACACTGAAGCTTTCTTT. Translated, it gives CSASRPNTEAFF.

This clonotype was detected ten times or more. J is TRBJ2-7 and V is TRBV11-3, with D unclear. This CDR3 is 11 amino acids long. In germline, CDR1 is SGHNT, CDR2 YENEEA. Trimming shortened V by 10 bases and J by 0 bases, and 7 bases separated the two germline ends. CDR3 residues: CANSRSYEQYF. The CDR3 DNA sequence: TGTGCCAATTCGCGCTCCTACGAGCAGTACTTC.

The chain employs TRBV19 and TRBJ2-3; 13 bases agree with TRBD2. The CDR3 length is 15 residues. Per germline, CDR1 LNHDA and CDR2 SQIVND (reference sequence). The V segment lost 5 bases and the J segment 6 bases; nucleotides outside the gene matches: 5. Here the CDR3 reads CASSELAGGPDTQYF. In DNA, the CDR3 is TGTGCCAGTAGTGAACTAGCGGGGGGGCCCGATACGCAGTATTTT.

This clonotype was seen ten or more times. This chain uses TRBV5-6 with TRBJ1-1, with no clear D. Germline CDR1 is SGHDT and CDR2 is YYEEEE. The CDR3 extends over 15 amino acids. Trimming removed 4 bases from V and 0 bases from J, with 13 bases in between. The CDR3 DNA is TGTGCCAGCAGCCCTCTGGACGCCATGAACACTGAAGCTTTCTTT. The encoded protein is CASSPLDAMNTEAFF.

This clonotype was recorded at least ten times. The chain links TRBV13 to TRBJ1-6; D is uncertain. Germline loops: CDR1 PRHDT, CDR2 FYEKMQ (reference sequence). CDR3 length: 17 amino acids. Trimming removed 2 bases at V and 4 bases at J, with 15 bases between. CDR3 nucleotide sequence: TGTGCCAGCAGCTTACGGGTTAACAGCCTTTATAATTCACCCCTCCACTTT. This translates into CASSLRVNSLYNSPLHF.

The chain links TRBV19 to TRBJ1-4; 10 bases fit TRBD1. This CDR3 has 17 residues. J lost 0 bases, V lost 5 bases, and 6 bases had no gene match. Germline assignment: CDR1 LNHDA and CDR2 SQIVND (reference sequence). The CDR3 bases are TGTGCCAGTAGTCCCCGGACAGGGGGGCCAACTAATGAAAAACTGTTTTTT. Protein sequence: CASSPRTGGPTNEKLFF. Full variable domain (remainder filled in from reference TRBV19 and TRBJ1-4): DGGITQSPKYLFRKEGQNVTLSCEQNLNHDAMYWYRQDPGQGLRLIYYSQIVNDFQKGDIAEGYSVSREKKESFPLTVTSAQKNPTAFYLCASSPRTGGPTNEKLFFGSGTQLSVL.

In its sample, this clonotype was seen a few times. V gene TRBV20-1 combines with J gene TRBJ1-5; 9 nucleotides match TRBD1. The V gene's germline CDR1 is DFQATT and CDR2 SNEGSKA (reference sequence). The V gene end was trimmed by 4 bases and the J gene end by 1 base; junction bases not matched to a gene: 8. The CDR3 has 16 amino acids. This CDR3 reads CSATLQGAVSNQPQHF. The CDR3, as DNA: TGCAGTGCTACTCTACAGGGGGCAGTCAGCAATCAGCCCCAGCATTTT.

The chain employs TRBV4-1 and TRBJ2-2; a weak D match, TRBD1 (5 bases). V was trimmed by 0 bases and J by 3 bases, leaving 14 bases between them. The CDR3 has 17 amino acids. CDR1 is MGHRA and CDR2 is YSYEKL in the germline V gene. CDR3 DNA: TGCGCCAGCAGCCAAGAGACAGAACCTTTCGACACCGGGGAGCTGTTTTTT. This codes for CASSQETEPFDTGELFF.

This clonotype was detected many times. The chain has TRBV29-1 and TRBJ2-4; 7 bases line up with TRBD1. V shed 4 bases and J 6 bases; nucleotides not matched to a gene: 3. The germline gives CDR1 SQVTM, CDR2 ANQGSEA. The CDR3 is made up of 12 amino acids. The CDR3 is CSVVTGPNIQYF. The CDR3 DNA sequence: TGCAGCGTTGTGACAGGGCCAAACATTCAGTACTTC.

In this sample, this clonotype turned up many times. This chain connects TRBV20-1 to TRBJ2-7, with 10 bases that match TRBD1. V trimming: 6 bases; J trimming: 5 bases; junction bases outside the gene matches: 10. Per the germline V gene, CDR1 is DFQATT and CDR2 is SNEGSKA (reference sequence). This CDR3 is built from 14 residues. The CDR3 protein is CSAPWGTGVNEQYF. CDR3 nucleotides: TGCAGTGCCCCGTGGGGGACAGGGGTTAACGAGCAGTACTTC.